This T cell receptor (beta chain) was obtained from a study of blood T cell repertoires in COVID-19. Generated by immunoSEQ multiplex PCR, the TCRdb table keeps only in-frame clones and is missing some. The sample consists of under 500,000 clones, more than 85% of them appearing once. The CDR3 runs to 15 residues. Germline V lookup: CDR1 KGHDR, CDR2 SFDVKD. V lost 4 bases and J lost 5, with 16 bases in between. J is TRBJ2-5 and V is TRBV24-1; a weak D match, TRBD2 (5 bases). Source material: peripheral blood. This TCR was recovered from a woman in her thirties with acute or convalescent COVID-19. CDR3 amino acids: CATSDTGKTEETQYF. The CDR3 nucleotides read TGTGCCACCAGTGACACGGGGAAAACTGAGGAGACCCAGTACTTC.